This TCR beta chain was retrieved from a study of blood T cell repertoires in COVID-19. Turning to the study itself: Acute-phase and convalescent COVID-19 samples originated in the United States, Italy and Spain.

Researchers sorted participants into cohorts using their self-reported clinical history. The CDR3 runs to 18 residues. V trimming: 2 bases; J trimming: 7 bases; junction bases outside the gene matches: 17. Germline V CDR1 and CDR2: SGHVS, FQNEAQ. Libraries were prepared by immunoSEQ multiplex PCR; TCRdb keeps only in-frame clonotypes and omits some of them. The sample lists 310,000 or so clones, 90% seen once, with about 1.7% in the top ten. This TCR was recovered from a woman between 18 and 30 years old with acute COVID-19. V is TRBV7-8 and J is TRBJ2-3; 8 nucleotides align to TRBD2. The sample was PBMCs or T cells enriched from blood (not recorded which). In nucleotides, the CDR3 is TGTGCCAGCAGCTTAACGCCCCCTAGGAGCGGGAGAGATCATACGCAGTATTTT. The encoded protein is CASSLTPPRSGRDHTQYF. Filled out from reference TRBV7-8 and TRBJ2-3, the complete variable domain reads GAGVSQSPRYKVAKRGQDVALRCDPISGHVSLFWYQQALGQGPEFLTYFQNEAQLDKSGLPSDRFFAERPEGSVSTLKIQRTQQEDSAVYLCASSLTPPRSGRDHTQYFGPGTRLTVL.